The 7 T cell receptor beta chains given below trace back to one sample, sequenced in a study of blood T cells in healthy people across ages. Primed by a sample-barcoded 5' primer and a J-beta primer mix, a second PCR proceeded for 7 to 11 cycles. TCRdb re-analysed the 5' RACE reads in MiXCR, keeping a single row per CDR3 protein. The sample lists roughly 500,000 distinct CDR3 sequences, approximately 25% occurring once. Sequencing was carried out using blood. The receptors shown here come from a woman between 65 and 79 years old in good health.

V is TRBV10-3 and J is TRBJ2-3; D is ambiguous. Germline V gives CDR1 ENHRY, CDR2 SYGVKD. This CDR3 has 13 residues. V lost 10 bases and J 0 bases, leaving 11 bases between the germline ends. Written as DNA, the CDR3 is TGTGCCAGCCGACACTTTAGCACAGATACGCAGTATTTT. Translating gives CASRHFSTDTQYF.

The chain couples TRBV5-5 to TRBJ2-4, with a tentative D call TRBD2 (5 bases). The CDR3 is made up of 14 amino acids. Trimming removed 3 bases from V and 3 bases from J, with 10 bases in between. Germline lookup yields CDR1 SGHKS and CDR2 YYEKEE (reference sequence). CDR3 DNA sequence: TGTGCCAGCAGCTCGGACTCGGGCAAAAACATTCAGTACTTC. It yields the protein CASSSDSGKNIQYF.

This clonotype came up once. The V gene is TRBV7-8, the J gene TRBJ1-4, with D unresolved. The CDR3 sequence is 15 residues long. Trimming took off 2 bases at V and 10 bases at J, with 17 bases between the two ends. Germline loops: CDR1 SGHVS, CDR2 FQNEAQ. The CDR3, as DNA: TGTGCCAGCAGCTTAAAGGCGGGGAGAAAGGGAAAACTGTTTTTT. The encoded protein is CASSLKAGRKGKLFF.

The chain uses TRBV6-2 or TRBV6-3 and TRBJ2-4; perhaps TRBD2 as D (6 bases). Germline CDR1 and CDR2: MNHEY and SVGEGT. V lost 2 bases, J lost 0 bases, and 14 bases lay in between. The length of the CDR3 is 17 residues. CDR3: CASSYPGGDVAKNIQYF. CDR3 DNA: TGTGCCAGCAGTTACCCCGGAGGGGATGTAGCCAAAAACATTCAGTACTTC.

To note about this clonotype: One base away lies a much larger clone, so this may be a sequencing read error. V is TRBV5-1 and J is TRBJ2-3; possibly TRBD1 or TRBD2 for D (5 bases each). CDR1 and CDR2 (germline): SGHRS, YFSETQ. The CDR3 length is 15 residues. Trimming removed 0 bases at V and 8 bases at J, with 16 bases between. The CDR3 protein is CASSLGGTDGGTQYF. CDR3 nucleotides: TGCGCCAGCAGCTTGGGGGGGACCGACGGAGGTACGCAGTATTTT.

This chain connects TRBV6-1 to TRBJ1-2; D gene uncertain. The CDR3 runs to 12 residues. V lost 5 bases and J 4 bases, leaving 8 bases between the germline ends. Germline CDR1 and CDR2: MNHNS and SASEGT. The CDR3: CASSSSIYGYTF. The DNA of the CDR3 is TGTGCCAGCAGTTCCTCAATCTATGGCTACACCTTC.

The chain uses TRBV20-1 and TRBJ1-3; D gene uncertain. The CDR3 is 12 amino acids. The V end was cut by 6 bases, the J end by 2 bases, with 8 bases between. CDR1 and CDR2 (germline): DFQATT, SNEGSKA (reference sequence). DNA for the CDR3: TGCAGTGCGCCGGCGACTGGAAACACCATATATTTT. Its protein product is CSAPATGNTIYF.